There are many counts of the clone carrying this T cell receptor (beta chain). Antigen specificity is unknown. CDR3 length: 11 amino acids. Germline assignment: CDR1 SGDLS and CDR2 YYNGEE. The V gene lost 3 bases and the J gene lost 9 bases, with 8 bases spanning the gap. The source of the sample is a study of CD8 T cells in ankylosing spondylitis. Study results and limitations: Disease-associated clonotypes exhibited CD8+ identity and were relatively infrequent in peripheral blood. According to the report, clones linked to the disease were significantly enriched in matched synovial fluid samples taken from ankylosing spondylitis patients.

One entry per CDR3 protein results from TCRdb running MiXCR on the 5' RACE reads. Of about 42,000 distinct CDR3 sequences listed, about 4.2% are singletons. The TCR comes from a female donor with ankylosing spondylitis or in good health (not recorded which). V and J are TRBV9 and TRBJ2-3; no firm D call. Sequencing was performed on blood, either unsorted or a sorted T cell fraction (not recorded which). The CDR3 reads CASSAGRTQYF. The CDR3 region has the DNA TGTGCCAGCAGCGCCGGAAGGACGCAGTATTTT.